This TCR beta chain was captured by sequencing in a study of regulatory T cells in long-lasting Graves disease. There are many counts of this clonotype. Time point defined: newly diagnosed GD, antithyroid drugs for less than 3 months. Extracted RNA from PBMCs served as the source of the TCR library. Under American Thyroid Association guidelines, Graves' disease was diagnosed. CDR1 and CDR2 (germline): SGHAT, FQNNGV. Trimming took off 1 base at V and 0 bases at J, with 10 bases between the two ends. CDR3 length equals 15 residues. Library construction for TCR beta used iRepertoire HTBI primers and Arm-PCR of CDR3 regions. TCRdb reanalysed the multiplex PCR reads using MiXCR and keeps one entry per CDR3 protein. There are 550,000 to 700,000 distinct CDR3 sequences in the sample; 15% to 20% occur only once, and approximately 12% lies in the top ten. The data also belong to a second study, concerning T cells in Graves' hyperthyroidism and ophthalmopathy. That paper adds: Diagnosing involved the use of clinical symptoms, serum thyroxine and TRAb, thyroid ultrasound and orbital computed tomography. Initially, a first-round RT-PCR of the TCR CDR3 employed the HTBI primer set. In blood, most of the thyroid clonotypes expanded above 0.001 were also present.

The rearrangement links TRBV11-2 to TRBJ2-7; no clear D gene. This clonotype was sampled from a man aged 18 to 30 with Graves disease. The sample was peripheral blood mononuclear cells (PBMCs), taken at new diagnosis, from a patient treated with antithyroid drugs. CDR3 region: CASSLVVDLSYEQYF. CDR3 DNA sequence: TGTGCCAGCAGCTTAGTTGTCGACCTCTCCTACGAGCAGTACTTC.